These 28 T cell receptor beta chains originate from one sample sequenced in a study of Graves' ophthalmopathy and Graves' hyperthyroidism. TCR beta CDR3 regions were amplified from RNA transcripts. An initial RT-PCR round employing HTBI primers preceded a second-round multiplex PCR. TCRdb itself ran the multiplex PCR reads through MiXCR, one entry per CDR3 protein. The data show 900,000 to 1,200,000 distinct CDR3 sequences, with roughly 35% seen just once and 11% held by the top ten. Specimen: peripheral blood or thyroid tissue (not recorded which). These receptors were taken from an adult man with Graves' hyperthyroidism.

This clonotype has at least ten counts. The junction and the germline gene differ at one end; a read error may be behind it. The CDR3 coding sequence is TGTGCCAGCAGCTTCTCGGGCTACGAGCAGTACTTC. It specifies CASSFSGYEQYF. This chain connects TRBV5-1 to TRBJ2-7; no definite D call. CDR1 is SGHRS and CDR2 is YFSETQ in the germline V gene. This CDR3 has 12 residues. The entire variable domain, with the rest obtained from reference TRBV5-1 and TRBJ2-7, is as follows: KAGVTQTPRYLIKTRGQQVTLSCSPISGHRSVSWYQQTPGQGLQFLFEYFSETQRNKGNFPGRFSGRQFSNSRSEMNVSTLELGDSALYLCASSFSGYEQYFGPGTRLTVT.

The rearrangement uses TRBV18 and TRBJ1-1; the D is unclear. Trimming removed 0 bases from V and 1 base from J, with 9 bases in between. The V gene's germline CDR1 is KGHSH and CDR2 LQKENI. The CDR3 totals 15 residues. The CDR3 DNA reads TGTGCCAGCTCACCACCGTCGGGGAGGAACACTGAAGCTTTCTTT. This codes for CASSPPSGRNTEAFF.

The chain's CDR3 is CASSSRTGAEKLFF. The CDR3 DNA sequence: TGTGCCAGCAGCTCAAGGACAGGGGCCGAAAAACTGTTTTTT. The chain combines TRBV7-2 with TRBJ1-4; 9 bases map to TRBD1. CDR1 is SGHTA and CDR2 is FQGNSA in the germline V gene. V shed 4 bases and J 8 bases; nucleotides not matched to a gene: 5. This CDR3 comprises 14 residues. Variable domain in full (rest from reference TRBV7-2 and TRBJ1-4): GAGVSQSPSNKVTEKGKDVELRCDPISGHTALYWYRQSLGQGLEFLIYFQGNSAPDKSGLPSDRFSAERTGGSVSTLTIQRTQQEDSAVYLCASSSRTGAEKLFFGSGTQLSVL.

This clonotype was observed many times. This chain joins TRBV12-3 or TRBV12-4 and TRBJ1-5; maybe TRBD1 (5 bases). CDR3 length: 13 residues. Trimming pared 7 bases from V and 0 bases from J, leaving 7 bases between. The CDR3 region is CASKGDSNQPQHF. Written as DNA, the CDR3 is TGTGCCAGCAAAGGGGATAGCAATCAGCCCCAGCATTTT.

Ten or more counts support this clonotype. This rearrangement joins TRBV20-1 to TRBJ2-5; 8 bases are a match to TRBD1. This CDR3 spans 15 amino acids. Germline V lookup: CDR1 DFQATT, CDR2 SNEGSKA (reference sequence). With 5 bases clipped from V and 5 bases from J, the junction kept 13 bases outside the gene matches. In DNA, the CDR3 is TGCAGTGCTCCCATGGGCGGACAGGGTGTGGAGACCCAGTACTTC. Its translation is CSAPMGGQGVETQYF.

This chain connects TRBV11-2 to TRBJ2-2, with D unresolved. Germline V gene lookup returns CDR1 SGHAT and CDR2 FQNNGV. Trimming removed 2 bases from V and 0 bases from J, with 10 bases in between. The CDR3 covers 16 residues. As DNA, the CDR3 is TGTGCCAGCAGCTTACTTAGGCAGTCGAACACCGGGGAGCTGTTTTTT. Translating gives CASSLLRQSNTGELFF. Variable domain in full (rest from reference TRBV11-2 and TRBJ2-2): EAGVAQSPRYKIIEKRQSVAFWCNPISGHATLYWYQQILGQGPKLLIQFQNNGVVDDSQLPKDRFSAERLKGVDSTLKIQPAKLEDSAVYLCASSLLRQSNTGELFFGEGSRLTVL.

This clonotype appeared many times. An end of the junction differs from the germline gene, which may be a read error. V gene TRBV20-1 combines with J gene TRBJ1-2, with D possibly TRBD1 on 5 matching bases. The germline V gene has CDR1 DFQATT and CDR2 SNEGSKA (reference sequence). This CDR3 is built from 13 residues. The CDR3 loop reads CSAREQETYGYTF. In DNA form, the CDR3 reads TGCAGTGCCAGAGAACAGGAGACCTATGGCTACACCTTC.

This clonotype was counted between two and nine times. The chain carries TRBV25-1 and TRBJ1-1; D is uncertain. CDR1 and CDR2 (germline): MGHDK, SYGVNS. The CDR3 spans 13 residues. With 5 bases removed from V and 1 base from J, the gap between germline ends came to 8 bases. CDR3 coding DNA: TGTGCCAGCAGTAGACCCGCGAACACTGAAGCTTTCTTT. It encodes CASSRPANTEAFF.

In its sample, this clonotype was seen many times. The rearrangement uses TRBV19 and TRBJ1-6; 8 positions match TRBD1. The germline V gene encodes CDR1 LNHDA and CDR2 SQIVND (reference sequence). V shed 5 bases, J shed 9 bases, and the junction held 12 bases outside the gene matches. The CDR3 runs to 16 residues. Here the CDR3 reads CASSPRDRGLISPLHF. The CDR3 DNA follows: TGTGCCAGTAGTCCCCGAGACAGGGGATTAATTTCACCCCTCCACTTT.

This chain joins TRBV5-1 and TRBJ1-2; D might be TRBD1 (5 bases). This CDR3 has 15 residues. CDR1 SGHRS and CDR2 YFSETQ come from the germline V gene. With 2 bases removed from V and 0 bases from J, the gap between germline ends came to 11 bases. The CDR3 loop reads CASSFIGTTNYGYTF. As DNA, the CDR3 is TGCGCCAGCAGCTTCATTGGGACGACTAACTATGGCTACACCTTC.

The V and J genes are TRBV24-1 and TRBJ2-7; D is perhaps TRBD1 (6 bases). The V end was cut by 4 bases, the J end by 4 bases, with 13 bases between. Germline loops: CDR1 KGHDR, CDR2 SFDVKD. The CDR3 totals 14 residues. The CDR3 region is CATSETGTPYEQYF. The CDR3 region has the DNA TGTGCCACCAGTGAAACCGGGACACCTTACGAGCAGTACTTC.

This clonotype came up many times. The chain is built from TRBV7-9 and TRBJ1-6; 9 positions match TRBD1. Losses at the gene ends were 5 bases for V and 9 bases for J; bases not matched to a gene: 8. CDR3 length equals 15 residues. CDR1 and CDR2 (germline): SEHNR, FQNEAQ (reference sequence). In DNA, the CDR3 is TGTGCCAGCAGCCCCCAGGGACAGGGCGTTTCACCCCTCCACTTT. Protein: CASSPQGQGVSPLHF.

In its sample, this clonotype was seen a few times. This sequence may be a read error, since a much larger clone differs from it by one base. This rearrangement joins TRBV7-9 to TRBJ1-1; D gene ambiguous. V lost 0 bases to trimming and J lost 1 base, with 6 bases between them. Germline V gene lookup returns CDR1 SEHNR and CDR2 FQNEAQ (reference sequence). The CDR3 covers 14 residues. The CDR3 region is CASSLAVRNTEAFF. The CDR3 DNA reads TGTGCCAGCAGCTTAGCGGTTAGGAACACTGAAGCTTTCTTT.

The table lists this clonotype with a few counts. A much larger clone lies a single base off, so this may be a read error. CDR3 in amino acids: CASSDQDRETQYF. The CDR3 region has the DNA TGTGCCAGCAGTGACCAGGACAGGGAGACCCAGTACTTC. V gene TRBV6-5 combines with J gene TRBJ2-5; 7 nucleotides match TRBD1. Trimming removed 5 bases from V and 5 bases from J; junction bases left unmatched: 5. Germline V gene data show CDR1 as MNHEY and CDR2 as SVGAGI. The CDR3 spans 13 residues.

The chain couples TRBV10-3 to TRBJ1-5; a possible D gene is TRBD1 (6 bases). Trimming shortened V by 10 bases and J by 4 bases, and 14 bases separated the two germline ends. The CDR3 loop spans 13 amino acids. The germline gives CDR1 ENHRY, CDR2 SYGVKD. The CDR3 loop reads CATSQGLNQPQHF. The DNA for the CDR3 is TGTGCCACCTCACAGGGATTGAATCAGCCCCAGCATTTT.

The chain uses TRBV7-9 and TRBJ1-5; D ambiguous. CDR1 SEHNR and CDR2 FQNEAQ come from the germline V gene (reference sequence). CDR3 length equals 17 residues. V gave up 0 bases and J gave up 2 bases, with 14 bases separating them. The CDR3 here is CASSLAPNRHGNQPQHF. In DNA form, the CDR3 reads TGTGCCAGCAGCTTAGCCCCAAACCGACACGGCAATCAGCCCCAGCATTTT.

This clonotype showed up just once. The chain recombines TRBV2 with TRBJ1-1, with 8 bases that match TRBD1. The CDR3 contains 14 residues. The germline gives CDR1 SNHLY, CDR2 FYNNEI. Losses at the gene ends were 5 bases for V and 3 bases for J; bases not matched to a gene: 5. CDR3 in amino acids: CASSSTGADTEAFF. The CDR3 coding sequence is TGTGCCAGCAGTTCGACAGGGGCGGACACTGAAGCTTTCTTT. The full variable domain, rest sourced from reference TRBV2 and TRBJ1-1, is EPEVTQTPSHQVTQMGQEVILRCVPISNHLYFYWYRQILGQKVEFLVSFYNNEISEKSEIFDDQFSVERPDGSNFTLKIRSTKLEDSAMYFCASSSTGADTEAFFGQGTRLTVV.

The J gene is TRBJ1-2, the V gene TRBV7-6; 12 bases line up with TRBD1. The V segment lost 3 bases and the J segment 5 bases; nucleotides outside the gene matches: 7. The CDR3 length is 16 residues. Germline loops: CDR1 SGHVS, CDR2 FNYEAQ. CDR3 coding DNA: TGTGCCAGCAGCTTGGACGGGACAGGGGGCCGGTATGGCTACACCTTC. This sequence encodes CASSLDGTGGRYGYTF.

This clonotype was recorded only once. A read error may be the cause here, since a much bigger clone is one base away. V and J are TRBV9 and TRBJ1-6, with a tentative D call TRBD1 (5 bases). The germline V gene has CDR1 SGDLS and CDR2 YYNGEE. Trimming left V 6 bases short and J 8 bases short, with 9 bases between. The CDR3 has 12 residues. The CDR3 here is CASNRGDSPLHF. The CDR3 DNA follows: TGTGCCAGCAACCGGGGGGATTCACCCCTCCACTTT.

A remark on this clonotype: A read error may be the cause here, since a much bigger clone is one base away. CDR3 amino acids: CASSLGARATGAFF. The CDR3 coding sequence is TGTGCCAGTAGTTTAGGGGCTCGGGCCACTGGAGCTTTCTTT. This chain connects TRBV19 to TRBJ1-1; D is possibly TRBD1 (5 bases). CDR1 is LNHDA and CDR2 is SQIVND in the germline V gene (reference sequence). This CDR3 contains 14 residues.

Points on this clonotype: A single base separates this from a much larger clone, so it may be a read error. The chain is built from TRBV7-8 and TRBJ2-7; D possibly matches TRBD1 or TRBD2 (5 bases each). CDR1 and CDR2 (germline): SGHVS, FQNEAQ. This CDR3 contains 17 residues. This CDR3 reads CASSFDGTGPDHFEQHF. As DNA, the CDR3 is TGTGCCAGCAGCTTTGACGGGACGGGGCCCGATCACTTCGAGCAGCACTTC.

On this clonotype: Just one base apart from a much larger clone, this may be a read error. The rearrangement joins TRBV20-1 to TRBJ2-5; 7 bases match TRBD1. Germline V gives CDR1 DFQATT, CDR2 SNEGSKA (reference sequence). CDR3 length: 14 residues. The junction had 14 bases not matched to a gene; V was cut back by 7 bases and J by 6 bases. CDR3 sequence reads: CSVYGQVAAQTQYF. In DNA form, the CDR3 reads TGCAGTGTCTACGGACAGGTTGCGGCTCAGACCCAGTACTTC.

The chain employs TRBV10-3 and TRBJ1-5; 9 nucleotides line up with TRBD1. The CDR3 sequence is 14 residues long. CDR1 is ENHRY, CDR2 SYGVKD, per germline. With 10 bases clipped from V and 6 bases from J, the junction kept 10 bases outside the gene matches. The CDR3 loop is CASSRQGEGQPQHF. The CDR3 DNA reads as TGTGCCAGCAGCCGACAGGGGGAAGGTCAGCCCCAGCATTTT.

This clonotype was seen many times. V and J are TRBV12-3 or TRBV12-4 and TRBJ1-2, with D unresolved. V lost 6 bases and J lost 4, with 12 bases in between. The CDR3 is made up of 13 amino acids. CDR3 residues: CASSPVGIYGYTF. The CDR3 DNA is TGTGCCAGCAGCCCTGTTGGGATCTATGGCTACACCTTC.

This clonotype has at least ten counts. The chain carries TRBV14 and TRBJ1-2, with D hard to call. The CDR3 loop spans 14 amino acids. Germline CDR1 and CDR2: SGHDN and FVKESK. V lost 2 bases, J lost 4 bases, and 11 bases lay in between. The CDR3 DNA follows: TGTGCCAGCAGCCAAATGGACGGCTTCTATGGCTACACCTTC. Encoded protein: CASSQMDGFYGYTF.

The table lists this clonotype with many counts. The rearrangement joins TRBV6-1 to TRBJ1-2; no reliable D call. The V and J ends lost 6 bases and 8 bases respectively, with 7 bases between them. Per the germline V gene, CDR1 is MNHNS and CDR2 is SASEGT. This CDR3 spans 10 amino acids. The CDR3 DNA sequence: TGTGCCAGCAGCAGCCGCGGCTACACCTTC. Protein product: CASSSRGYTF.

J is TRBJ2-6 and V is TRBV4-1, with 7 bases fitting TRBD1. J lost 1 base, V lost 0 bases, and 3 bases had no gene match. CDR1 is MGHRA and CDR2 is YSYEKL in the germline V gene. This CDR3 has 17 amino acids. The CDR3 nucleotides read TGCGCCAGCAGCCAAGATCCAGGGGGATCTGGGGCCAACGTCCTGACTTTC. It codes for CASSQDPGGSGANVLTF.

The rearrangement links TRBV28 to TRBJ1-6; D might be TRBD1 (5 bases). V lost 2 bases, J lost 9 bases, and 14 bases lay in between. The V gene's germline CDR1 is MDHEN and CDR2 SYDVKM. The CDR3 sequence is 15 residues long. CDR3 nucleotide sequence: TGTGCCAGCAGTTTAAGGGGCCGGGGAGTTTCACCCCTCCACTTT. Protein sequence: CASSLRGRGVSPLHF.